These 11 T cell receptor beta chains came from one sample sequenced in a study of blood T cell repertoires in COVID-19. This table comes from immunoSEQ multiplex PCR, and its TCRdb copy is limited to in-frame clones, with some not included. Of 59,000 or so clones in the sample, around 82% are singletons; the top ten hold about 7.1%. The sequenced sample consisted of peripheral blood. These receptors were collected from a man in his fifties or sixties with acute or convalescent COVID-19.

The chain is built from TRBV3-1 (or the pseudogene TRBV3-2) and TRBJ2-7; no reliable D call. The CDR3 contains 12 residues. With 3 bases removed from V and 2 bases from J, the gap between germline ends came to 5 bases. Germline loops: CDR1 LGHDT, CDR2 YNNKEL (reference sequence). CDR3 DNA sequence: TGTGCCAGCAGCCATAAGCCCTACGAGCAGTACTTC. This translates into CASSHKPYEQYF.

This chain links TRBV9 with TRBJ1-2; 11 nucleotides align to TRBD1. V gave up 3 bases and J gave up 6 bases; unmatched junction bases: 10. The length of the CDR3 is 16 residues. CDR1 and CDR2 (germline): SGDLS, YYNGEE. This CDR3 is CASSARTGTGGNGYTF. The CDR3 DNA sequence: TGTGCCAGCAGCGCGCGAACCGGGACAGGGGGGAATGGCTACACCTTC.

V is TRBV9 and J is TRBJ1-3; a weak D match, TRBD1 (6 bases). Between the trimmed V and J ends, which lost 2 bases and 3 bases, there was a span of 12 bases. The germline V gene has CDR1 SGDLS and CDR2 YYNGEE. This CDR3 contains 15 residues. CDR3 loop: CASSVGGPGGNTIYF. The CDR3 DNA is TGTGCCAGCAGCGTGGGGGGGCCAGGTGGAAACACCATATATTTT.

The rearrangement links TRBV6-5 to TRBJ1-4; D possibly corresponds to TRBD1 (5 bases). Deletions cut 5 bases from V and 8 bases from J, with 12 bases between. Germline values: CDR1 MNHEY, CDR2 SVGAGI. CDR3 length equals 13 residues. The CDR3 here is CASSRGPGEKLFF. DNA for the CDR3: TGTGCCAGCAGTAGGGGTCCCGGGGAAAAACTGTTTTTT.

The V and J genes are TRBV7-2 and TRBJ2-5, with 9 bases that match TRBD2. The CDR3 is 16 amino acids. The junction had 16 bases not matched to a gene; V was cut back by 5 bases and J by 9 bases. CDR1 is SGHTA, CDR2 FQGNSA, per germline. This chain's CDR3 is CASSQRRGGTSGAQYF. The CDR3 DNA reads TGTGCCAGCAGCCAGCGGCGGGGGGGTACCTCAGGGGCCCAGTACTTC.

J is TRBJ2-3 and V is TRBV19, with D perhaps matching TRBD2 (6 bases). Germline loops: CDR1 LNHDA, CDR2 SQIVND (reference sequence). CDR3 length: 14 residues. V lost 4 bases, J lost 2 bases, and 10 bases lay in between. The CDR3 spells CASSRWRDTDTQYF. CDR3 nucleotides: TGTGCCAGTAGTAGGTGGCGGGACACAGATACGCAGTATTTT.

The chain links TRBV6-5 to TRBJ1-1; 7 bases align to TRBD1. Trimming removed 11 bases from V and 3 bases from J; junction bases left unmatched: 12. The CDR3 sequence is 14 residues long. CDR1 is MNHEY, CDR2 SVGAGI, per germline. The CDR3 spells CAGVRTGLDTEAFF. CDR3 sequence (DNA): TGTGCCGGGGTAAGGACAGGCCTGGACACTGAAGCTTTCTTT.

The V call is TRBV5-4, the J call TRBJ2-2; D unresolved. The CDR3 is made up of 14 amino acids. V lost 2 bases to trimming and J lost 3 bases, with 8 bases between them. Germline lookup yields CDR1 SGHNT and CDR2 YYREEE (reference sequence). CDR3 in amino acids: CASSFSRDTGELFF. Here the CDR3 DNA reads TGTGCCAGCAGCTTCTCACGGGACACCGGGGAGCTGTTTTTT.

The J gene is TRBJ2-2, the V gene TRBV5-1, with 10 nucleotides matching TRBD1. J gave up 5 bases and V 4 bases, and 8 bases lay outside the gene matches. CDR1 and CDR2 (germline): SGHRS, YFSETQ. The CDR3 runs to 16 residues. CDR3 sequence reads: CASSPIGTGDTGELFF. The DNA for the CDR3 is TGCGCCAGCAGCCCTATCGGGACAGGGGATACCGGGGAGCTGTTTTTT.

The chain carries TRBV2 and TRBJ2-1; TRBD2 matches 9 bases. CDR3 length: 15 amino acids. Per the germline V gene, CDR1 is SNHLY and CDR2 is FYNNEI. J gave up 4 bases and V 3 bases, and 4 bases lay outside the gene matches. The CDR3 spells CASSDSGGPYNEQFF. In DNA form, the CDR3 reads TGTGCCAGCAGTGATAGCGGGGGACCATACAATGAGCAGTTCTTC.

The V call is TRBV7-2, the J call TRBJ2-7, with 14 bases that match TRBD2. The CDR3 totals 15 residues. Germline V lookup: CDR1 SGHTA, CDR2 FQGNSA. The ends lost 5 bases at V and 6 bases at J; junction bases unmatched: 6. CDR3 sequence reads: CASSQTSGGAAEQYF. CDR3 in DNA: TGTGCCAGCAGCCAGACTAGCGGGGGGGCGGCCGAGCAGTACTTC. The full variable domain, rest sourced from reference TRBV7-2 and TRBJ2-7, is GAGVSQSPSNKVTEKGKDVELRCDPISGHTALYWYRQSLGQGLEFLIYFQGNSAPDKSGLPSDRFSAERTGGSVSTLTIQRTQQEDSAVYLCASSQTSGGAAEQYFGPGTRLTVT.